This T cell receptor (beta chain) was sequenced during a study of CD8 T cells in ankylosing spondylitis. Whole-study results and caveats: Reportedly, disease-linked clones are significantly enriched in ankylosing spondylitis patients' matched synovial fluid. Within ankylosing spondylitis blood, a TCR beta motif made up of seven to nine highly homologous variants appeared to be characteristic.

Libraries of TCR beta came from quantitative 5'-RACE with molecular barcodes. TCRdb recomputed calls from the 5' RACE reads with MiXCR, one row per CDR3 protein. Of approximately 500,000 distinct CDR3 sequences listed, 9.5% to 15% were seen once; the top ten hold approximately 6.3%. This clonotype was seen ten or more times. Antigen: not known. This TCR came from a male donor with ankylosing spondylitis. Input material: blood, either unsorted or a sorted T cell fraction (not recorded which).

CDR3: CSAPTSGTSGDTQYF. The CDR3 DNA is TGCAGTGCTCCGACTAGCGGTACGAGTGGAGATACGCAGTATTTT. The rearrangement joins TRBV20-1 to TRBJ2-3, with 9 bases matching TRBD2. This CDR3 comprises 15 residues. Trimming cost V 5 bases and J 5 bases; bases outside gene matches: 11. The germline gives CDR1 DFQATT, CDR2 SNEGSKA (reference sequence).